The present T cell receptor beta chain was sequenced within a study of shared clonotypes between healthy human individuals. Regarding the study as a whole: It was observed that roughly 5% of naive CD4 clonotypes were shared across a handful of donors.

Details on this clone: Its matching antigen is unknown.

CDR1 and CDR2 (germline): SGHDT, YYEEEE. The CDR3 runs 15 residues. V shed 3 bases, J shed 2 bases, and the junction held 4 bases outside the gene matches. Libraries were prepared by immunoSEQ multiplex PCR; TCRdb keeps only in-frame clonotypes and omits some of them. This sample has 2,500,000 or so clones, with under 95% found just once. V usage is TRBV5-6 and J usage is TRBJ2-7; TRBD1 agrees at 11 bases. This sequence originates from a young man in good health. Some clones in this sample may be carry-over from other donors' samples. The sample was naive CD4+ T cells from PBMCs. Indicated subset: CD45RA+ positively selected. The CDR3 bases are TGTGCCAGCAGCTCCGGGACAGGGGGACCCTACGAGCAGTACTTC. This sequence encodes CASSSGTGGPYEQYF.